What follows is one T cell receptor (beta chain) and its context. Sequencing was performed with immunoSEQ multiplex PCR; in TCRdb, only in-frame clones are kept and a portion is missing. The table has 160,000 or so clones, 65% to 90% seen once. The sample comes from a study of blood T cell repertoires in COVID-19. V was cut by 8 bases and J by 4 bases, with 15 bases left in between. Germline CDR1 and CDR2: GTSNPN and SVGIG (reference sequence). The CDR3 has 12 amino acids. The chain recombines TRBV30 with TRBJ2-7; D is possibly TRBD2 (6 bases). Sequencing was carried out using peripheral blood. The sequence came from a woman in her forties or fifties with acute or convalescent COVID-19. The CDR3 region is CALEWGRYEQYF. The CDR3 coding sequence is TGTGCCCTGGAGTGGGGGAGGTACGAGCAGTACTTC.